Listed below are T cell receptor beta chains from one sample, sequenced in a study of control samples from healthy donors and cancer patients. Clones were read by immunoSEQ multiplex PCR, and TCRdb kept only the in-frame ones, dropping some. The repertoire holds more than 100,000 clones, around 89% seen once, with about 20% in the top ten. The specimen sequenced was PBMCs. The source is a man between 60 and 70 years old with lung cancer. Both conserved end residues are part of each CDR3. D genes are given only for firm matches. For some rows the clone size is stated as once, few or many, or as a class when expanded; others skip it.

J | V | D | length | size | CDR3 | DNA
TRBJ2-6 | TRBV11-3 | TRBD1 | 18 | many | CASSPFFRGWGGANVLTF | TGTGCCAGCAGCCCCTTCTTCAGGGGGTGGGGTGGGGCCAACGTCCTGACTTTC
TRBJ1-1 | TRBV29-1 | TRBD1 | 13 | - | CSVARGRGTEAFF | TGCAGCGTTGCGAGGGGGCGCGGGACTGAAGCTTTCTTT
TRBJ1-5 | TRBV27 | TRBD1 | 15 | - | CASSPRDRGDQPQHF | TGTGCCAGCAGTCCCCGGGACAGGGGGGATCAGCCCCAGCATTTT
TRBJ1-2 | TRBV19 | - | 15 | once | CASSISQGGPSGYTF | TGTGCCAGTAGTATTTCTCAGGGCGGCCCGTCTGGCTACACCTTC
TRBJ2-7 | TRBV5-1 | - | 14 | - | CASSLVVDGYEQYF | TGCGCCAGCAGCTTGGTCGTGGACGGCTACGAGCAGTACTTC
TRBJ2-5 | TRBV7-9 | TRBD2 | 15 | - | CASSRSGGFKETQYF | TGTGCCAGCAGCCGTAGCGGGGGCTTTAAAGAGACCCAGTACTTC
TRBJ1-3 | TRBV6-6 | TRBD1 | 14 | - | CASSGTGRGNTIYF | TGTGCCAGCAGCGGGACAGGGCGGGGAAACACCATATATTTT
TRBJ2-2 | TRBV24-1 | TRBD1 | 16 | - | CATSDLGQGNTGELFF | TGTGCCACCAGTGATTTAGGACAGGGAAACACCGGGGAGCTGTTTTTT
TRBJ2-7 | TRBV11-2 | TRBD1 | 14 | - | CASSFTGDYYEQYF | TGTGCCAGCAGCTTTACAGGGGATTATTACGAGCAGTACTTC
TRBJ2-1 | TRBV9 | TRBD2 | 15 | - | CASSATGGSFNEQFF | TGTGCCAGCAGCGCTACGGGGGGGTCTTTCAATGAGCAGTTCTTC
TRBJ2-3 | TRBV6-4 | - | 13 | - | CASSDFGTDTQYF | TGTGCCAGCAGTGACTTCGGCACAGATACGCAGTATTTT
TRBJ1-2 | TRBV9 | TRBD1 | 16 | - | CASSVDDRGIGYGYTF | TGTGCCAGCAGCGTAGACGACAGGGGAATCGGCTATGGCTACACCTTC
TRBJ1-5 | TRBV5-6 | - | 13 | - | CASSLTGNQPQHF | TGTGCCAGCAGCTTGACAGGGAATCAGCCCCAGCATTTT
TRBJ1-5 | TRBV10-3 | - | 13 | - | CAISETGNQPQHF | TGTGCCATCAGTGAGACAGGGAATCAGCCCCAGCATTTT
TRBJ1-3 | TRBV12-5 | TRBD1 | 12 | - | CASGSAGTGSHF | TGTGCTAGTGGTTCGGCCGGGACAGGGTCCCATTTT
TRBJ1-1 | TRBV30 | - | 16 | - | CAWSVWGRGGNTEAFF | TGTGCCTGGAGTGTATGGGGCAGGGGAGGAAACACTGAAGCTTTCTTT
TRBJ1-6 | TRBV3-1/TRBV3-2 | - | 15 | - | CASSQDAPGNSPLHF | TGTGCCAGCAGCCAAGACGCCCCAGGGAATTCACCCCTCCACTTT
TRBJ1-2 | TRBV5-5 | TRBD1 | 16 | - | CASSGHGQGAFSGYTF | TGTGCCAGCAGCGGCCACGGACAGGGGGCGTTCAGTGGCTACACCTTC
TRBJ1-4 | TRBV11-3 | TRBD1 | 14 | - | CASSRQGYNEKLFF | TGTGCCAGCAGCCGACAGGGCTATAATGAAAAACTGTTTTTT
TRBJ1-1 | TRBV6-5 | TRBD1 | 13 | - | CASNMRQGVGAFF | TGTGCCAGCAACATGAGGCAGGGGGTGGGAGCTTTCTTT
TRBJ2-5 | TRBV3-1/TRBV3-2 | - | 15 | few | CASSHGGILQETQYF | TGTGCCAGCAGCCATGGGGGGATACTACAAGAGACCCAGTACTTC
TRBJ1-3 | TRBV9 | - | 14 | - | CASSVGGLGNTIYF | TGTGCCAGCAGCGTTGGGGGTCTTGGAAACACCATATATTTT
TRBJ2-3 | TRBV5-1 | TRBD1 | 14 | once | CASSLQGESDTQYF | TGCGCCAGCAGCTTACAGGGGGAATCAGATACGCAGTATTTT
TRBJ1-1 | TRBV30 | TRBD1 | 13 | - | CAWDSGVNTEAFF | TGTGCATGGGACAGTGGGGTGAACACTGAAGCTTTCTTT
TRBJ1-1 | TRBV18 | - | 14 | - | CASSLGRGNTEAFF | TGTGCCAGCTCCCTCGGGAGGGGGAACACTGAAGCTTTCTTT
TRBJ2-1 | TRBV5-1 | TRBD2 | 16 | - | CASSSVAGGSYNEQFF | TGCGCCAGCAGCTCTGTAGCGGGGGGGAGTTACAATGAGCAGTTCTTC
TRBJ1-2 | TRBV29-1 | - | 14 | once | CSVESRSGNYGYTF | TGCAGCGTTGAAAGCAGATCAGGGAACTATGGCTACACCTTC
TRBJ2-2 | TRBV7-8 | TRBD1 | 15 | - | CASSPPGTVTGELFF | TGTGCCAGCAGCCCTCCCGGGACAGTGACCGGGGAGCTGTTTTTT
TRBJ2-1 | TRBV2 | - | 14 | - | CASSGSREYNEQFF | TGTGCCAGCAGTGGAAGTCGGGAGTACAATGAGCAGTTCTTC
TRBJ2-3 | TRBV6-5 | - | 16 | - | CASSYGANPSTDTQYF | TGTGCCAGCAGTTACGGAGCCAACCCAAGCACAGATACGCAGTATTTT
TRBJ2-5 | TRBV30 | - | 14 | - | CAWSVRRLQETQYF | TGTGCCTGGAGTGTACGGCGACTCCAAGAGACCCAGTACTTC
TRBJ2-3 | TRBV29-1 | TRBD2 | 15 | - | CSVPGLAGGTDTQYF | TGCAGCGTTCCGGGACTAGCGGGGGGCACAGATACGCAGTATTTT
TRBJ2-3 | TRBV3-1/TRBV3-2 | TRBD2 | 16 | - | CASSQGRGLVADTQYF | TGTGCCAGCAGCCAAGGTAGAGGACTAGTTGCGGATACGCAGTATTTT
TRBJ1-5 | TRBV2 | TRBD1 | 14 | - | CASRATGGGQPQHF | TGTGCCAGCAGAGCGACAGGGGGCGGTCAGCCCCAGCATTTT
TRBJ1-1 | TRBV15 | - | 16 | - | CATSRDQGFQGTEAFF | TGTGCCACCAGCAGAGATCAAGGGTTCCAGGGCACTGAAGCTTTCTTT
TRBJ2-1 | TRBV6-6 | - | 13 | - | CASTVSSYNEQFF | TGTGCCAGTACAGTGAGCTCCTACAATGAGCAGTTCTTC
TRBJ1-1 | TRBV11-3 | - | 14 | - | CASSSYNRNTEAFF | TGTGCCAGCAGCTCATACAACAGGAATACTGAAGCTTTCTTT
TRBJ1-3 | TRBV27 | - | 15 | - | CASSLFGGSGNTIYF | TGTGCCAGCAGTTTATTTGGGGGCTCTGGAAACACCATATATTTT